This note documents a single T cell receptor (beta chain) sequence. What this receptor recognizes is not known. Base-call qualities are not available, and no considerably larger clone is one nucleotide away. The sequencer listed for this sample is Illumina NovaSeq 6000. Using 5'RACE with constant-segment primers, TCRalpha and TCRbeta cDNA libraries were constructed, with sample barcodes and unique molecular identifiers added in the process. RNA was extracted from every sample with Trizol reagent. Amplification of the libraries took two PCR steps, and the second step added a second sample barcode plus Illumina TruSeq adapters. Libraries were sequenced on an Illumina NovaSeq with 2 x 150 bp paired-end reads. In the paper's pipeline: The reads were demultiplexed and collapsed into UMI-guided consensus sequences using migec v1.2.7. Using mixcr v2.1.11, UMI consensuses were aligned to TRA and TRB V and J templates and then assembled into clonotypes. A clonotype was counted as expanded or contracted only when both edgeR and NoisET called the clonotype significant, with the noise models trained on biological replicates. For edgeR calls, a false discovery rate-adjusted p below 0.01 and a log2 fold-change threshold of 1 were applied. PCA with hierarchical clustering of max-normalized trajectories of the 1000 most abundant clonotypes was used as exploratory dynamics analysis. The CD4 or CD8 phenotype of responding clones was assigned using the separately sequenced CD4+ and CD8+ repertoires. The raw public data were reprocessed by TCRdb itself: fastp quality trimming at Q25, MiXCR clonotype calling, in-frame beta chains only. Rows are combined by CDR3 protein, so each entry shows the most common genes and DNA. What appears here as the V and J calls and clone size reflects TCRdb's work, not the paper's. The sample table shows roughly 260,000 distinct CDR3 sequences, and 16% are seen once. Of the sample, roughly 3.6% is held by the ten largest clones.

This sample was taken from a study of T-cell memory formation after mild COVID-19 (dated by TCRdb to the early 2020s). With regard to the full study: TCR sequence clusters from the two donors were found to be largely donor specific. T-cell clones expanding and contracting after mild COVID-19 in two donors were tracked by longitudinal TCRalpha and TCRbeta repertoire sequencing. Two young, previously healthy adult volunteers made up the cohort, one male and one female. Overall study results and their limits: The second-wave clones that peaked on day 37 were not confirmed to be SARS-CoV-2 specific. The study covered only a couple of mild cases, and larger cohorts including severe cases with pre-infection samples were considered necessary. From day 15 to 85, contracting clones showed balanced CD4/CD8 phenotypes, whereas a second wave of clones that expanded from day 15 to 37 leaned towards CD4+. The detection of some responding clones in pre-infection memory suggests that pre-existing cross-reactive memory T cells joined the SARS-CoV-2 response. Contracting CD4+ clones turned up mainly in the CM and EM memory subsets, whereas EMRA was where CD8+ clones were enriched.

Ficoll-Paque density gradient centrifugation was the method used to isolate PBMCs. Sequenced input: PBMCs or a T cell subset sorted from them (not recorded which). The receptor was derived from a man between 18 and 35 years old who had mild COVID-19 (a few samples of this study predate the infection). The sample titles of this study are shuffled in the database, so cell type and time point are left out; the donor was told from shared clones.

The DNA is as follows: TGTGCCAGCAGCCCCCGATGGCCAGAGAACACTGAAGCTTTCTTT. Its protein product is CASSPRWPENTEAFF. This chain joins TRBV3-1 to TRBJ1-1, with the D segment identity uncertain. The V and J ends are trimmed by 4 bases and 1 base, leaving 13 bases between them. CDR1 LGHDT and CDR2 YNNKEL are derived from the germline V gene (reference sequence). Inclusive of the bounding cysteine and phenylalanine, the CDR3 is 15 residues long. Kept here is only the CDR3 DNA, which spans 45 bases and is read in frame from base 1.